The 24 T cell receptor beta chains in this list originate from one sample, sequenced in a study of glioma-infiltrating T cells. Using RNA template, CDR3s of TCR alpha and beta were amplified with iRepertoire arm-PCR. TCRdb re-analysed the multiplex PCR reads in MiXCR, keeping a single row per CDR3 protein. The data show some 99,000 distinct CDR3 sequences, with approximately 26% seen just once and about 30% held by the top ten. Sequencing used glioma tissue, nonneoplastic brain tissue, or PBMCs (not recorded which). The receptors derive from a human donor with low-grade glioma or glioblastoma, undergoing nonglioma brain surgery, or in good health (not recorded which).

This clonotype was seen at least ten times. The chain joins TRBV20-1 to TRBJ1-2, with 8 positions matching TRBD1. This CDR3 has 16 residues. With V trimmed by 3 bases and J by 3 bases, 12 bases remained unmatched. CDR1 and CDR2 from the germline V gene are DFQATT and SNEGSKA (reference sequence). CDR3 in amino acids: CSASSSPGQGHYGYTF. CDR3 DNA: TGCAGTGCTAGCTCCTCCCCCGGACAGGGCCACTATGGCTACACCTTC.

This chain joins TRBV7-9 and TRBJ1-1, with D perhaps TRBD1 (5 bases). This CDR3 contains 15 residues. The germline V gene encodes CDR1 SEHNR and CDR2 FQNEAQ (reference sequence). Deletions cut 1 base from V and 0 bases from J, with 9 bases between. The CDR3 protein is CASSLGAGLNTEAFF. The CDR3 DNA reads as TGTGCCAGCAGCTTAGGGGCAGGGCTGAACACTGAAGCTTTCTTT.

This clonotype was seen ten or more times. The chain joins TRBV4-1 to TRBJ1-1; D is unresolved. This CDR3 region has 14 residues. V was clipped by 3 bases and J by 1 base, with 9 bases between them. Germline V CDR1 and CDR2: MGHRA, YSYEKL. The CDR3 DNA sequence: TGCGCCAGCAGCCAGTCGGACCGGAACACTGAAGCTTTCTTT. Protein sequence: CASSQSDRNTEAFF.

This clonotype was seen many times. The chain has TRBV7-2 and TRBJ1-3; TRBD1 aligns across 9 bases. This CDR3 spans 16 amino acids. The V and J ends lost 4 bases and 0 bases, in that order; junction bases with no gene match: 4. Germline assignment: CDR1 SGHTA and CDR2 FQGNSA. The CDR3 here is CASSSPDRGSGNTIYF. In DNA, the CDR3 is TGTGCCAGCAGCTCACCGGACAGGGGCTCTGGAAACACCATATATTTT.

In this sample, this clonotype turned up many times. V usage is TRBV5-1 and J usage is TRBJ1-2; 8 nucleotides agree with TRBD1. The CDR3 runs to 13 residues. CDR1 SGHRS and CDR2 YFSETQ come from the germline V gene. With 3 bases clipped from V and 4 bases from J, the junction kept 2 bases outside the gene matches. DNA for the CDR3: TGCGCCAGCAGCTCGGACAGGGCCTATGGCTACACCTTC. Amino acids: CASSSDRAYGYTF.

This clonotype was observed once. A much larger clone differs from this one at a single base, so this may be a read error. The genes are TRBV7-2 and TRBJ2-7; no firm D call. Germline CDR1 and CDR2: SGHTA and FQGNSA. The CDR3 runs to 14 residues. CDR3 sequence reads: CAGSLDNGRYEQYF. CDR3 sequence (DNA): TGTGCCGGCAGCTTAGATAACGGGCGCTACGAGCAGTACTTC.

Ten or more counts support this clonotype. This chain uses TRBV14 with TRBJ1-2; 8 bases line up with TRBD1. The CDR3 has 14 residues. The V gene end was trimmed by 1 base and the J gene end by 3 bases; junction bases not matched to a gene: 1. Looked up from germline, CDR1 is SGHDN and CDR2 is FVKESK. The CDR3 loop reads CASSQAGGYYGYTF. CDR3 DNA sequence: TGTGCCAGCAGCCAAGCAGGGGGCTACTATGGCTACACCTTC. The whole variable domain, filled in from reference TRBV14 and TRBJ1-2, reads EAGVTQFPSHSVIEKGQTVTLRCDPISGHDNLYWYRRVMGKEIKFLLHFVKESKQDESGMPNNRFLAERTGGTYSTLKVQPAELEDSGVYFCASSQAGGYYGYTFGSGTRLTVV.

V gene TRBV20-1 combines with J gene TRBJ1-2; D is uncertain. With 8 bases removed from V and 4 bases from J, the gap between germline ends came to 17 bases. Germline loops: CDR1 DFQATT, CDR2 SNEGSKA (reference sequence). This CDR3 comprises 13 residues. The CDR3 is CSPLMVGSYGYTF. The CDR3 region has the DNA TGCAGTCCCCTAATGGTGGGATCCTATGGCTACACCTTC.

This clonotype was seen ten or more times. The V and J genes are TRBV20-1 and TRBJ1-3; D is perhaps TRBD1 (5 bases). V was shortened by 1 base and J by 2 bases, with 9 bases between the two germline ends. Germline V CDR1 and CDR2: DFQATT, SNEGSKA (reference sequence). The CDR3 extends over 14 amino acids. The CDR3 sequence: CSARVGGTGNTIYF. The CDR3 bases are TGCAGTGCTAGAGTGGGGGGAACTGGAAACACCATATATTTT.

At least ten counts were recorded for this clonotype. CDR3 coding DNA: TGTGCCAGCAGCCAAGATTTTTTAGCGGGAGAAGGAGATACGCAGTATTTT. This encodes CASSQDFLAGEGDTQYF. The chain links TRBV4-2 to TRBJ2-3, with 9 bases lining up with TRBD2. Germline V CDR1 and CDR2: LGHNA, YNFKEQ. The CDR3 has 17 residues. J lost 5 bases, V lost 0 bases, and 9 bases had no gene match.

This clonotype was counted many times. The chain joins TRBV20-1 to TRBJ2-7; D gene unclear. The CDR3 has 13 amino acids. Looked up from germline, CDR1 is DFQATT and CDR2 is SNEGSKA (reference sequence). V shed 6 bases and J shed 3 bases, with 15 bases lying between them. The CDR3 sequence: CSATERVGYEQYF. The CDR3 coding sequence is TGCAGTGCAACTGAACGGGTCGGCTACGAGCAGTACTTC.

Many counts were recorded for this clonotype. The gene calls are TRBV6-5 and TRBJ2-1; TRBD2 aligns across 8 bases. CDR1 is MNHEY and CDR2 is SVGAGI in the germline V gene. V lost 0 bases and J lost 5; bases outside the gene matches: 9. This CDR3 has 17 amino acids. DNA of the CDR3: TGTGCCAGCAGTTACTCGACGTGGCTAGCGGGCGACAATGAGCAGTTCTTC. It yields the protein CASSYSTWLAGDNEQFF.

This clonotype was detected ten times or more. The chain uses TRBV5-4 and TRBJ1-1; a weak D match, TRBD1 (6 bases). The germline CDR1 and CDR2 sequences are SGHNT and YYREEE (reference sequence). Trimming shortened V by 6 bases and J by 5 bases, and 17 bases separated the two germline ends. This CDR3 is 14 amino acids long. The CDR3, as DNA: TGTGCCAGCACCGTGGACAGAAGGGGTACTGAAGCTTTCTTT. It translates to CASTVDRRGTEAFF.

This clonotype was detected once. A single base separates this from a much larger clone, so it may be a read error. V is TRBV29-1 and J is TRBJ2-1; D is possibly TRBD1 or TRBD2 (6 bases each). The germline CDR1 and CDR2 sequences are SQVTM and ANQGSEA. The CDR3 runs to 13 residues. CDR3 region: CTTKGGPNNERFF. CDR3 bases: TGCACTACCAAAGGGGGGCCAAACAATGAGCGGTTCTTC.

Ten or more counts support this clonotype. The chain is built from TRBV6-2 or TRBV6-3 and TRBJ2-5; 11 bases agree with TRBD2. From germline, CDR1 is MNHEY and CDR2 SVGEGT. The CDR3 totals 15 residues. After removal of 4 bases from V and 4 bases from J, the junction contained 5 bases not matched to a gene. The CDR3 is CASSFAGTSGETQYF. The DNA for the CDR3 is TGTGCCAGCAGTTTCGCCGGGACTAGCGGAGAGACCCAGTACTTC.

This CDR3 is CASSPYRGITYEQYF. CDR3 nucleotides: TGTGCCAGCAGCCCTTACAGGGGGATTACCTACGAGCAGTACTTC. The J gene is TRBJ2-7, the V gene TRBV6-1; 8 nucleotides match TRBD1. This CDR3 comprises 15 residues. V lost 6 bases, J lost 2 bases, and 9 bases stayed unmatched. Germline values: CDR1 MNHNS, CDR2 SASEGT.

Comments on this clonotype: A read error may be the cause here, since a much bigger clone is one base away. The rearrangement uses TRBV29-1 and TRBJ2-3; D might be TRBD2 (5 bases). CDR1 and CDR2 (germline): SQVTM, ANQGSEA. The length of the CDR3 is 14 residues. The CDR3 coding sequence is TGCAGTACTAGAGGGCTCGTCGGCCGAGATACGCAGTATTTT. Amino acids: CSTRGLVGRDTQYF.

Of note for this clonotype: Being one base from a much bigger clone, this may be a read error. J is TRBJ1-5 and V is TRBV28; D not certain. Germline CDR1 reads MDHEN; CDR2 reads SYDVKM. CDR3 length equals 15 residues. The CDR3 protein is CASSFVQFSNKPQHF. The CDR3 bases are TGTGCCAGCAGTTTTGTCCAGTTTAGCAATAAGCCCCAGCATTTT. Full variable domain (rest looked up from reference TRBV28 and TRBJ1-5): DVKVTQSSRYLVKRTGEKVFLECVQDMDHENMFWYRQDPGLGLRLIYFSYDVKMKEKGDIPEGYSVSREKKERFSLILESASTNQTSMYLCASSFVQFSNKPQHFGDGTRLSIL.

This clonotype was seen a single time. The chain couples TRBV7-2 to TRBJ2-3; D gene ambiguous. The germline V and J ends were trimmed by 4 bases and 4 bases, with 27 bases remaining between them. The CDR3 is 19 residues long. Germline lookup yields CDR1 SGHTA and CDR2 FQGNSA. CDR3 sequence reads: CASSSLSQQGPRRADTQYF. CDR3 in DNA: TGTGCCAGCAGCTCGTTGTCCCAGCAAGGGCCTCGTCGGGCAGATACGCAGTATTTT. Complete variable domain (other parts from reference TRBV7-2 and TRBJ2-3): GAGVSQSPSNKVTEKGKDVELRCDPISGHTALYWYRQSLGQGLEFLIYFQGNSAPDKSGLPSDRFSAERTGGSVSTLTIQRTQQEDSAVYLCASSSLSQQGPRRADTQYFGPGTRLTVL.

On this clonotype: Sequence at one end of the junction differs from germline and may be a read error. V is TRBV3-1 and J is TRBJ2-1; D might be TRBD2 (5 bases). CDR1 is LGHDT, CDR2 YNNKEL, per germline (reference sequence). This CDR3 region has 13 residues. The CDR3 coding sequence is TGTGCCAGCAGCCAGTTTCTAGCAGTTGAGCAGATCTTC. This codes for CASSQFLAVEQIF.

This clonotype came up many times. The chain combines TRBV27 with TRBJ2-1; 13 bases line up with TRBD2. Germline V gene lookup returns CDR1 MNHEY and CDR2 SMNVEV (reference sequence). V lost 4 bases to trimming and J lost 11 bases; unmatched junction nucleotides: 11. The CDR3 length is 16 residues. The CDR3 bases are TGTGCCAGCAGTTCCCCCGGGACTAGCGGGACAATGAAGCAGTTCTTC. The encoded protein is CASSSPGTSGTMKQFF.

This clonotype showed up many times. This chain joins TRBV20-1 and TRBJ2-7, with D tentatively TRBD2 (5 bases). Germline V gives CDR1 DFQATT, CDR2 SNEGSKA (reference sequence). V dropped 6 bases and J dropped 9 bases, with 24 bases sitting between them. The CDR3 totals 14 residues. The CDR3 sequence is CSALEEEVGTWQYF. Here the CDR3 DNA reads TGCAGTGCCCTCGAGGAGGAAGTGGGAACTTGGCAGTACTTC.

Turning to this clonotype: This could be a read error, since a much larger clone is one nucleotide away. The genes are TRBV18 and TRBJ2-7, with 7 bases matching TRBD1. The germline V gene has CDR1 KGHSH and CDR2 LQKENI. CDR3 length equals 13 residues. DNA of the CDR3: TGTGTCAGCTCACAAAAGGGACAGAACGAGCAGTACTTC. This gives the protein CVSSQKGQNEQYF. The variable domain in full, completed from reference TRBV18 and TRBJ2-7, reads NAGVMQNPRHLVRRRGQEARLRCSPMKGHSHVYWYRQLPEEGLKFMVYLQKENIIDESGMPKERFSAEFPKEGPSILRIQQVVRGDSAAYFCVSSQKGQNEQYFGPGTRLTVT.

This clonotype appeared many times. The V and J genes are TRBV4-3 and TRBJ1-1; D not certain. CDR1 LGHNA and CDR2 YSLEER come from the germline V gene. This CDR3 has 17 amino acids. V was clipped by 0 bases and J by 4 bases, with 18 bases between them. The DNA for the CDR3 is TGCGCCAGCAGCCAAGATGAGAGACACTACCGAGGCACTGAAGCTTTCTTT. Translating it yields CASSQDERHYRGTEAFF.